Presented here are 22 T cell receptor beta chains from one specimen sequenced in a study of shared clonotypes between healthy human individuals. Naivety among CD8 cells was defined by CD45RO negativity and positive CCR7 selection, thereby excluding terminally differentiated effector memory CD45RA+ cells. Sequencing was performed with immunoSEQ multiplex PCR; in TCRdb, only in-frame clones are kept and a portion is missing. This table has fewer than 700,000 clones, around 96% appearing once. Sequencing input: naive CD8+ T cells sorted from blood. The receptor set was obtained from a woman under 40 in good health.

The chain carries TRBV10-1 and TRBJ1-1; D uncertain. Germline V CDR1 and CDR2: WNHNN, SYGVQD (reference sequence). The CDR3 is 17 amino acids. V lost 1 base, J lost 3 bases, and 18 bases lay in between. CDR3 sequence (DNA): TGCGCCAGCAGTGAGTTACTGGGTTCGCCTCCGGACACTGAAGCTTTCTTT. The encoded protein is CASSELLGSPPDTEAFF.

V is TRBV7-9 and J is TRBJ1-2, with D maybe TRBD1 (5 bases). The CDR3 loop spans 11 amino acids. The germline CDR1 and CDR2 sequences are SEHNR and FQNEAQ (reference sequence). The CDR3 loop is CASSGRDGYTF. DNA for the CDR3: TGTGCATCTTCGGGGCGAGATGGCTACACCTTC.

This clone was counted a single time. The chain links TRBV4-1 to TRBJ2-7, with unresolved D. Trimming cost V 1 base and J 1 base, with 11 bases left between them. Germline V gene lookup returns CDR1 MGHRA and CDR2 YSYEKL. This CDR3 is 15 amino acids long. The CDR3, as DNA: TGCGCCAGCAGCCAAGTGTCTGGGCCTTCCTACGAGCAGTACTTC. This sequence encodes CASSQVSGPSYEQYF.

The V gene is TRBV28, the J gene TRBJ2-3; TRBD2 matches 11 bases. This CDR3 is built from 15 residues. The junction had 6 bases not matched to a gene; V was cut back by 7 bases and J by 3 bases. Germline values: CDR1 MDHEN, CDR2 SYDVKM. CDR3 nucleotide sequence: TGTGCCAGCAAAACCGGGACTAGCGGTACAGATACGCAGTATTTT. Translating gives CASKTGTSGTDTQYF.

The rearrangement links TRBV28 to TRBJ2-3; the D gene is possibly TRBD2 (5 bases). The V and J ends lost 5 bases and 7 bases respectively, with 19 bases between them. There are 15 residues in the CDR3. Per the germline V gene, CDR1 is MDHEN and CDR2 is SYDVKM. The DNA of the CDR3 is TGTGCCAGCAGTAAATCCCTCATCGGGGAGAATACGCAGTATTTT. Its translation is CASSKSLIGENTQYF.

The chain recombines TRBV7-7 with TRBJ2-2; 10 bases align to TRBD2. The CDR3 sequence is 14 residues long. V lost 9 bases to trimming and J lost 3 bases; unmatched junction nucleotides: 4. The germline V gene encodes CDR1 SSHAT and CDR2 FNYEAQ (reference sequence). The CDR3 nucleotides are TGTGCCAGGCTCGGGACTAGCGACACCGGGGAGCTGTTTTTT. Encoded protein: CARLGTSDTGELFF.

The chain uses TRBV27 and TRBJ2-7, with D perhaps matching TRBD1 or TRBD2 (5 bases each). The CDR3 is 13 residues long. From germline, CDR1 is MNHEY and CDR2 SMNVEV (reference sequence). V was clipped by 7 bases and J by 3 bases, with 13 bases between them. CDR3 sequence (DNA): TGTGCCAGCAAACCGGGACCGAACTACGAGCAGTACTTC. This encodes CASKPGPNYEQYF.

V usage is TRBV2 and J usage is TRBJ2-7, with D tentatively TRBD2 (6 bases). The germline V and J ends were trimmed by 10 bases and 1 base, with 14 bases remaining between them. This CDR3 is built from 13 residues. Germline V gene sequence: CDR1 SNHLY, CDR2 FYNNEI. CDR3 sequence: CATTPGDSYEQYF. For the CDR3, the DNA is TGTGCCACCACCCCGGGAGATTCCTACGAGCAGTACTTC.

The V call is TRBV28, the J call TRBJ1-1; D unclear. This CDR3 spans 15 amino acids. V gave up 2 bases and J gave up 4 bases, with 14 bases separating them. The germline CDR1 and CDR2 sequences are MDHEN and SYDVKM. CDR3 coding DNA: TGTGCCAGCAGTTTACGGGAAACCCCCTTCACTGAAGCTTTCTTT. Residues: CASSLRETPFTEAFF.

The V call is TRBV6-5, the J call TRBJ2-7, with D possibly being TRBD1 or TRBD2 (5 bases each). The ends were cut back, 2 bases at V and 5 bases at J, with 19 bases in the middle. The germline V gene encodes CDR1 MNHEY and CDR2 SVGAGI. The CDR3 covers 16 residues. The CDR3 here is CASSYIVRGAGHEQYF. The CDR3 nucleotides are TGTGCCAGCAGTTACATAGTGAGGGGCGCGGGTCACGAGCAGTACTTC.

CDR3 region: CASSEGGEDTQYF. The DNA of the CDR3 is TGTGCCAGCAGCGAGGGAGGGGAAGATACGCAGTATTTT. This chain joins TRBV7-8 and TRBJ2-3; 7 bases fit TRBD2. Germline V gives CDR1 SGHVS, CDR2 FQNEAQ. With V trimmed by 5 bases and J by 5 bases, 4 bases remained unmatched. The CDR3 is made up of 13 amino acids.

The rearrangement joins TRBV27 to TRBJ2-7; the D call may be TRBD1 or TRBD2 (7 bases each). Trimming removed 3 bases from V and 0 bases from J, with 15 bases in between. CDR3 length equals 16 residues. CDR1 is MNHEY and CDR2 is SMNVEV in the germline V gene (reference sequence). Written as DNA, the CDR3 is TGTGCCAGCAGTTTTAGTCAGGGGGGGTTCTCCTACGAGCAGTACTTC. It specifies CASSFSQGGFSYEQYF.

V gene TRBV13 combines with J gene TRBJ1-5; unclear D gene. V was shortened by 2 bases and J by 6 bases, with 5 bases between the two germline ends. The CDR3 is 12 amino acids. From germline, CDR1 is PRHDT and CDR2 FYEKMQ (reference sequence). CDR3 in amino acids: CASSLPGQPQHF. CDR3 coding DNA: TGTGCCAGCAGCTTACCTGGTCAGCCCCAGCATTTT. Combining the CDR3 with reference TRBV13 and TRBJ1-5 gives the whole variable domain AAGVIQSPRHLIKEKRETATLKCYPIPRHDTVYWYQQGPGQDPQFLISFYEKMQSDKGSIPDRFSAQQFSDYHSELNMSSLELGDSALYFCASSLPGQPQHFGDGTRLSIL.

The J gene is TRBJ2-3, the V gene TRBV29-1, with unresolved D. Germline V lookup: CDR1 SQVTM, CDR2 ANQGSEA. The length of the CDR3 is 14 residues. V dropped 5 bases and J dropped 0 bases, with 12 bases sitting between them. The CDR3 bases are TGCAGCGTTATGGACGTTAAAAGCACAGATACGCAGTATTTT. This codes for CSVMDVKSTDTQYF.

The genes are TRBV6-1 and TRBJ2-7, with TRBD2 identical over 8 bases. The length of the CDR3 is 13 residues. Germline-derived CDR1 and CDR2 are MNHNS and SASEGT. The J segment lost 3 bases and the V segment lost 6 bases, leaving 4 bases of the junction unmatched. The CDR3 here is CASSSAGGYEQYF. The CDR3 nucleotides read TGTGCCAGCAGCTCGGCGGGAGGCTACGAGCAGTACTTC.

The chain uses TRBV10-2 and TRBJ2-7; D may be TRBD2 (7 bases). Germline CDR1 and CDR2: WSHSY and SAAADI. V shed 8 bases and J shed 0 bases, with 14 bases lying between them. This CDR3 contains 14 residues. CDR3 bases: TGCGCCAGCTCTAGCGGAGGGGGCTCCTACGAGCAGTACTTC. Amino acid sequence: CASSSGGGSYEQYF.

J is TRBJ2-1 and V is TRBV19; the D gene is possibly TRBD1 (6 bases). The CDR3 runs 12 residues. The germline V and J ends were trimmed by 1 base and 10 bases, with 8 bases remaining between them. Per the germline V gene, CDR1 is LNHDA and CDR2 is SQIVND (reference sequence). The CDR3 DNA follows: TGTGCCAGTAGTATAGCAGGGGCCGAGCAGTTCTTC. Translating it yields CASSIAGAEQFF.

This clone was seen only once. This chain joins TRBV6-5 and TRBJ1-4; TRBD1 might be the D (5 bases). CDR1 MNHEY and CDR2 SVGAGI come from the germline V gene. This CDR3 region has 15 residues. V lost 5 bases to trimming and J lost 0 bases, with 10 bases between them. The CDR3 reads CASSPRQPTNEKLFF. In DNA form, the CDR3 reads TGTGCCAGCAGTCCCCGACAGCCAACTAATGAAAAACTGTTTTTT.

The chain combines TRBV5-1 with TRBJ1-3; D not certain. Germline CDR1 reads SGHRS; CDR2 reads YFSETQ. The CDR3 totals 13 residues. Trimming pared 5 bases from V and 2 bases from J, leaving 8 bases between. The CDR3 region has the DNA TGCGCCAGCAGAAGTCCTCCTGGAAACACCATATATTTT. Protein product: CASRSPPGNTIYF.

The table lists this clone with a count of one. The same CDR3 can be traced to other DNA sequences in this sample. The V call is TRBV27, the J call TRBJ1-5; D is uncertain. Trimming shortened V by 6 bases and J by 0 bases, and 9 bases separated the two germline ends. The germline V gene has CDR1 MNHEY and CDR2 SMNVEV (reference sequence). The CDR3 runs to 14 residues. This CDR3 reads CASSLRDSNQPQHF. DNA for the CDR3: TGTGCCAGCAGCCTCAGAGATAGCAATCAGCCCCAGCATTTT.

The chain carries TRBV10-3 and TRBJ2-7; 10 bases are a match to TRBD2. This CDR3 spans 15 amino acids. The V segment lost 4 bases and the J segment 5 bases; nucleotides outside the gene matches: 8. Germline assignment: CDR1 ENHRY and CDR2 SYGVKD. The CDR3 coding sequence is TGTGCCATCAGTGGAACTAGCGGGAAGGTCGACGAGCAGTACTTC. It is translated as CAISGTSGKVDEQYF.

J is TRBJ2-2 and V is TRBV25-1, with TRBD1 matching over 8 bases. Germline V gene lookup returns CDR1 MGHDK and CDR2 SYGVNS. V trimming: 6 bases; J trimming: 1 base; junction bases outside the gene matches: 4. The CDR3 totals 15 residues. The CDR3 here is CASSWGTGNTGELFF. The CDR3 DNA reads TGTGCCAGCAGCTGGGGGACAGGGAACACCGGGGAGCTGTTTTTT.